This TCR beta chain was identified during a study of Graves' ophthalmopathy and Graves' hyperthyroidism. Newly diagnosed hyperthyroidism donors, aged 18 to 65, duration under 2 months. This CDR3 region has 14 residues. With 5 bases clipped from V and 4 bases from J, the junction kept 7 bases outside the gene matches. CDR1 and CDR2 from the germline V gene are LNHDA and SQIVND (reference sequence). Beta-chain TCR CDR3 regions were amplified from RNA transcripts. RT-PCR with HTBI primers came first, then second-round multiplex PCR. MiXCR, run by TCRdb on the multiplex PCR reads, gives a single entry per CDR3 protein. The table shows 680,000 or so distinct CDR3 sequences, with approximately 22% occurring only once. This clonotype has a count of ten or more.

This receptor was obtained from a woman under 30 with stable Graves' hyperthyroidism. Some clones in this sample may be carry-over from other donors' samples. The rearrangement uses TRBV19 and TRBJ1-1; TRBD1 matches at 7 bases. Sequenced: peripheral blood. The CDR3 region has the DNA TGTGCCAGTAGTTCTAGGGGGCTGGGCACTGAAGCTTTCTTT. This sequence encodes CASSSRGLGTEAFF.